This T cell receptor beta chain was sequenced for a study of blood T cell repertoires in COVID-19. The participants were between roughly 18 and 100 years old and came from about two dozen US areas. Categorization into cohorts depended on clinical history that participants reported. The repertoire was sequenced with immunoSEQ multiplex PCR; TCRdb's copy has only in-frame clones and lacks some. Here the sample spans approximately 300,000 clones, about nine tenths being singletons. The CDR3 has 15 amino acids. Germline CDR1 and CDR2: LGHDT and YNNKEL (reference sequence). With 1 base clipped from V and 4 bases from J, the junction kept 4 bases outside the gene matches.

This clonotype originated in a woman younger than 35 who had recovered from COVID-19. The specimen sequenced was PBMCs or T cells enriched from blood (not recorded which). This chain uses TRBV3-1 (or the pseudogene TRBV3-2) with TRBJ2-3; 8 nucleotides align to TRBD2. The CDR3 nucleotides read TGTGCCAGCAGCCAAGTAAGCGGGAGTTCAGATACGCAGTATTTT. The encoded protein is CASSQVSGSSDTQYF.